A single sample gave rise to the 2 T cell receptor beta chains below, sequenced in a study of blood T cell repertoires in COVID-19. TCRdb's table, derived via immunoSEQ multiplex PCR, lists solely in-frame clones and lacks some. The table lists 200,000 to 250,000 clones, roughly 83% of them singletons, with 1.3% in the top ten. Sequenced input: PBMCs or T cells enriched from blood (not recorded which). These TCRs come from a woman in her thirties or forties with acute COVID-19.

As concerns this clone: Additional DNA sequences in this sample encode the identical CDR3. For the CDR3, the DNA is TGTGCCAGCAGTGACTCGGCTAGCGGGGGGACAGATACGCAGTATTTT. Translation: CASSDSASGGTDTQYF. J is TRBJ2-3 and V is TRBV6-4; 11 bases agree with TRBD2. Trimming removed 0 bases from V and 3 bases from J; junction bases left unmatched: 2. Germline V gene lookup returns CDR1 MRHNA and CDR2 SNTAGT. This CDR3 has 16 amino acids.

The chain couples TRBV28 to TRBJ2-3; 13 bases agree with TRBD2. J gave up 9 bases and V 4 bases, and 10 bases lay outside the gene matches. Germline lookup yields CDR1 MDHEN and CDR2 SYDVKM. The length of the CDR3 is 16 residues. CDR3 protein: CASSSSGLAGVRTQYF. Written as DNA, the CDR3 is TGTGCCAGCAGTTCATCCGGACTAGCGGGAGTTCGAACGCAGTATTTT.